The T cell receptor (beta chain) described here comes from a study of CD8+CD57+ T cells in acquired aplastic anemia. Overall study: Sorted CD4+ and CD8+ cell DNA averaged around 3.5 ug. Healthy-donor CD4+ cells averaged about 11 million reads. Study-wide results and caveats: Fewer than 30 shared CD8+ CDR3s appeared highly expressed within patients' immunodominant clones. The study found no significant CD8+ Simpson's diversity difference between patients and controls.

Using genomic DNA as the template, TCR beta VDJ and CDR3 profiling was carried out. TCRdb itself ran the reads through MiXCR, one entry per CDR3 protein. The sample lists tens of thousands of distinct CDR3 sequences, around two thirds seen once, with approximately 34% in the top ten. There are 15 residues in the CDR3. Per the germline V gene, CDR1 is MNHEY and CDR2 is SMNVEV (reference sequence). Only a few counts were recorded for this clonotype. Its antigen is not known. Since a much larger clone is just one base distant, this may be a read error. V usage is TRBV27 and J usage is TRBJ1-2; 7 nucleotides match TRBD1. Sequencing used sorted CD4+, CD8+, or CD8+CD57+ T cells (not recorded which) from PBMCs. The receptor's source is a human donor in good health, serving as a control. CDR3 residues: CASRLSEDRTSPGTF. CDR3 coding DNA: TGTGCCAGCAGGTTATCAGAGGACAGGACCTCTCCGGGCACCTTC.